This TCR beta chain originates from a study of T cells in Graves' hyperthyroidism and ophthalmopathy. This clonotype was seen more than once but under ten times. Per the germline V gene, CDR1 is MNHEY and CDR2 is SVGAGI. Trimming took off 7 bases at V and 0 bases at J, with 9 bases between the two ends. The CDR3 has 13 residues. Amplified regions were TCR beta CDR3 sequences from RNA transcripts. TCR CDR3 regions were first amplified by RT-PCR with HTBI primers. Each CDR3 protein is one row after TCRdb ran MiXCR on the multiplex PCR reads. The table has about 360,000 distinct CDR3 sequences, roughly an eighth seen once.

Sequencing used blood. The chain recombines TRBV6-5 with TRBJ2-5, with D unclear. This clonotype was sampled from a woman in her late teens or twenties with Graves' hyperthyroidism. CDR3 residues: CASKFEYQETQYF. CDR3 DNA: TGTGCCAGCAAGTTTGAGTACCAAGAGACCCAGTACTTC.